A selection of T cell receptor beta chains follows, all from one sample in a study of T cells in narcolepsy. Produced via immunoSEQ multiplex PCR; TCRdb's table is partial and in-frame only. The sample lists about 29,000 clones; around 87% were seen once. Source material: memory (CD45RA-) CD4+ T cells from blood. The receptor set was obtained from a human donor in good health. CDR3s include the opening cysteine and the closing phenylalanine or tryptophan. A D gene is named only where the DNA matches it firmly. A row's size may be missing; if present it is once, few, many or a size class.

J: TRBJ2-4; V: TRBV7-9; size: once; D: TRBD2; CDR3: CASSKEAGGRRAKNIQYF; DNA: TGTGCCAGCAGCAAAGAAGCGGGAGGGCGACGAGCCAAAAACATTCAGTACTTC
J: TRBJ1-1; V: TRBV6-1; size: .; D: .; CDR3: CATILQRNTEAFF; DNA: TGTGCCACCATCCTGCAGAGAAACACTGAAGCTTTCTTT
J: TRBJ2-2; V: TRBV5-6; size: .; D: .; CDR3: CASSPPVGSFSTGELFF; DNA: TGTGCCAGCAGCCCCCCCGTGGGTAGCTTCAGCACCGGGGAGCTGTTTTTT
J: TRBJ1-2; V: TRBV4-1; size: once; D: .; CDR3: CASSQDPGPNYGYTF; DNA: TGCGCCAGCAGCCAAGATCCGGGACCTAACTATGGCTACACCTTC
J: TRBJ2-7; V: TRBV5-1; size: .; D: TRBD2; CDR3: CASSPGTSGGYEQYF; DNA: TGCGCCAGCAGCCCGGGGACTAGCGGGGGCTACGAGCAGTACTTC
J: TRBJ1-1; V: TRBV12-5; size: .; D: .; CDR3: CASGLGGAPTEAFF; DNA: TGTGCTAGTGGTTTGGGGGGGGCCCCTACTGAAGCTTTCTTT
J: TRBJ1-2; V: TRBV14; size: .; D: .; CDR3: CASSQDRSSRGGYTF; DNA: TGTGCCAGCAGCCAAGATCGAAGCTCGAGAGGTGGCTACACCTTC
J: TRBJ1-1; V: TRBV6-1; size: few; D: .; CDR3: CASSERGRANTEAFF; DNA: TGTGCCAGCAGTGAAAGGGGTAGGGCGAACACTGAAGCTTTCTTT
J: TRBJ2-3; V: TRBV5-1; size: .; D: .; CDR3: CASSWRDGDTQYF; DNA: TGCGCCAGCAGCTGGAGGGATGGAGATACGCAGTATTTT
J: TRBJ1-2; V: TRBV6-5; size: .; D: .; CDR3: CASSKQRANFYGYTF; DNA: TGTGCCAGCAGTAAACAGCGCGCGAATTTCTATGGCTACACCTTC
J: TRBJ2-7; V: TRBV7-2; size: once; D: TRBD2; CDR3: CASSLVTRAGGHEQYF; DNA: TGTGCCAGCAGCTTAGTCACACGAGCGGGAGGCCACGAGCAGTACTTC
J: TRBJ1-3; V: TRBV6-1; size: .; D: .; CDR3: CASSEGHSGNTIYF; DNA: TGTGCCAGCAGTGAAGGCCACTCTGGAAACACCATATATTTT
J: TRBJ2-7; V: TRBV7-2; size: few; D: .; CDR3: CASSFRAGQSYEQYF; DNA: TGTGCCAGCAGCTTCAGAGCGGGACAGAGCTACGAGCAGTACTTC
J: TRBJ2-5; V: TRBV7-9; size: .; D: TRBD1; CDR3: CASSHRDRGRETQYF; DNA: TGTGCCAGCAGCCACCGGGACAGGGGGCGAGAGACCCAGTACTTC
J: TRBJ1-2; V: TRBV11-2; size: .; D: .; CDR3: CASSPDPNYGYTF; DNA: TGTGCCAGCAGCCCAGACCCAAACTATGGCTACACCTTC
J: TRBJ2-7; V: TRBV15; size: .; D: .; CDR3: CATSRDRAVYEQYF; DNA: TGTGCCACCAGCAGAGATCGGGCTGTCTACGAGCAGTACTTC
J: TRBJ2-3; V: TRBV7-9; size: .; D: TRBD2; CDR3: CASSPPLAGATDTQYF; DNA: TGTGCCAGCAGCCCTCCACTAGCGGGGGCGACAGATACGCAGTATTTT
J: TRBJ2-3; V: TRBV30; size: .; D: .; CDR3: CAWSRLERAPNTQYF; DNA: TGTGCCTGGAGTCGACTAGAAAGGGCCCCAAATACGCAGTATTTT
J: TRBJ2-1; V: TRBV19; size: .; D: TRBD1; CDR3: CASSSSRDSWLLEQFF; DNA: TGTGCCAGTAGTTCGTCCCGGGACAGTTGGCTACTGGAGCAGTTCTTC
J: TRBJ1-6; V: TRBV5-6; size: .; D: TRBD1; CDR3: CASRSWTGLLESPLHF; DNA: TGTGCCAGCAGATCATGGACAGGGCTTTTGGAGTCACCCCTCCACTTT
J: TRBJ1-4; V: TRBV28; size: .; D: TRBD1; CDR3: CASRQDRGGEKLFF; DNA: TGTGCCAGCAGACAGGACAGGGGGGGTGAAAAACTGTTTTTT
J: TRBJ2-2; V: TRBV4-2; size: .; D: TRBD1; CDR3: CASSQDGVTGGEGGELFF; DNA: TGTGCCAGCAGCCAAGATGGGGTGACAGGGGGCGAGGGCGGGGAGCTGTTTTTT
J: TRBJ2-1; V: TRBV5-4; size: .; D: TRBD1; CDR3: CASTTPRQGTYNEQFF; DNA: TGTGCCAGCACCACCCCACGACAGGGCACCTACAATGAGCAGTTCTTC
J: TRBJ1-5; V: TRBV2; size: .; D: .; CDR3: CASTERSNQPQHF; DNA: TGTGCCAGCACCGAACGGAGCAATCAGCCCCAGCATTTT
J: TRBJ1-2; V: TRBV6-5; size: .; D: TRBD1; CDR3: CASSMDRDGYTF; DNA: TGTGCCAGCAGTATGGACAGGGATGGCTACACCTTC